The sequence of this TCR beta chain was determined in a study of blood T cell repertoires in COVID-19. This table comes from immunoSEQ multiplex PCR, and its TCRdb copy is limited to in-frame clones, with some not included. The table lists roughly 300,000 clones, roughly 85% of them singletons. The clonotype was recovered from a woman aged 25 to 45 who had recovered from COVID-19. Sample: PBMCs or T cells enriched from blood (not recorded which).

CDR3 region: CSAPDRSWGYTF. The CDR3 coding sequence is TGCAGCGCCCCTGACAGGAGTTGGGGCTACACCTTC. The V gene is TRBV29-1, the J gene TRBJ1-2, with D possibly being TRBD1 (6 bases). CDR1 and CDR2 (germline): SQVTM, ANQGSEA. This CDR3 has 12 residues. Trimming took off 7 bases at V and 8 bases at J, with 17 bases between the two ends.